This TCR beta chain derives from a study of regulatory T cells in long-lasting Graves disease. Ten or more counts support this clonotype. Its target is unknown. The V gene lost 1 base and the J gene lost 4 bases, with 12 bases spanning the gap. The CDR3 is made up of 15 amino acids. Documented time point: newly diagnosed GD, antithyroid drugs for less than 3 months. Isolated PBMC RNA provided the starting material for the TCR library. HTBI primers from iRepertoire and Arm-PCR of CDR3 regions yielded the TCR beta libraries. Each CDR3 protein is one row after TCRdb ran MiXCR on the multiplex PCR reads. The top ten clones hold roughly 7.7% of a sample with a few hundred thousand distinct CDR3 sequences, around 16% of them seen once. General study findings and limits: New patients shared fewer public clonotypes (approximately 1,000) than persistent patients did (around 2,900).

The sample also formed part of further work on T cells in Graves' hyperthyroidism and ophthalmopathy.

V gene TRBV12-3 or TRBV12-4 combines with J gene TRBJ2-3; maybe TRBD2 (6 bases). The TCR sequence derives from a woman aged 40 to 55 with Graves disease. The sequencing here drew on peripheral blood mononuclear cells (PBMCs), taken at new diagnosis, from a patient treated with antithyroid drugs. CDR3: CASSLDLGGADTQYF. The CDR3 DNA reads TGTGCCAGCAGTTTAGACTTGGGAGGCGCAGATACGCAGTATTTT.